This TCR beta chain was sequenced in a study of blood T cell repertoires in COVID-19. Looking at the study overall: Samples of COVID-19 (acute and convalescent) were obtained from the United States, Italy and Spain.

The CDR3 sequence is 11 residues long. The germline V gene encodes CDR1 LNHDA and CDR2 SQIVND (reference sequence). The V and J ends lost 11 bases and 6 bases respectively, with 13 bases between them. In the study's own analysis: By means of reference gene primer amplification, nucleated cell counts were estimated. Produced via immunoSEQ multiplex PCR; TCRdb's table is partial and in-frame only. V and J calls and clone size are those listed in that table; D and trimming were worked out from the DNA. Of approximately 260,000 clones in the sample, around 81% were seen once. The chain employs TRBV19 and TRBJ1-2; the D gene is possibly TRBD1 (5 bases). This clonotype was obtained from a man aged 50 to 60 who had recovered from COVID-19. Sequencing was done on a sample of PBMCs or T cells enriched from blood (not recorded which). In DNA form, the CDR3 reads TGTGCCCCGGGGGGGAGCGATGGCTACACCTTC. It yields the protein CAPGGSDGYTF.